Detailed here is one TCR beta chain. This receptor's antigen is unknown. Base-call qualities are not available, and no considerably larger clone is one nucleotide away. Preparation of the library involved 5' RACE. Data came from an Illumina HiSeq 2500. A second PCR of roughly 6 to 11 cycles was run with a J-beta primer mix and a sample-barcoded 5' primer. A unique molecular identifier was introduced onto each TCR beta cDNA molecule by a template-switch 5' adaptor carrying 12 random nucleotides. At least 2.5 million CDR3-containing paired-end reads were obtained from each sample. All of the RNA was converted into first-strand cDNA using the Mint cDNA synthesis kit, with a TRBC-specific oligonucleotide serving as the primer. Following uracil-DNA glycosylase treatment, all cDNA underwent a first 18-cycle PCR with the universal primers M1SS and BC2_uni_R. The study's processing was this. Normalization of each sample was performed by random selection of 1 million high-quality reads, each carrying a distinct molecular identifier. Reads sharing molecular identifiers were discarded rather than binned into consensus sequences. MiTCR, run with a Q25 quality threshold and the strictest error-elimination algorithm, handled CDR3 identification, clonotype clustering and error correction. A nonparametric unseen species model with Euler transformation was used to estimate lower-bound total TCR beta diversity. The public reads were reprocessed in TCRdb via fastp at Q25 and MiXCR, keeping in-frame beta chains. Identical CDR3 proteins give one entry, which carries the most common genes and DNA. The authors' filters were not applied to this entry. The sample includes about 1.6 million distinct CDR3 sequences, with around 35% observed a single time. The ten largest account for over 9% of the sample.

These data belong to a study of blood T cells in healthy people across ages (dated by TCRdb to 2015 to 2017). In the study overall: In model experiments, template switching captured about one uniquely barcoded TCR beta cDNA molecule for every two T cells. To track age-related changes in TCR beta repertoire diversity, the study relied on deep sequencing normalized with unique cDNA molecular identifiers. The donors were divided into four age groups: young (average about 16 years), middle-aged (about 41), aged (62) and long-lived (roughly 82). To avoid experimental bias, donors of different ages were spread randomly across the sequencing lanes. For two donors (one aged 18 to 30 and one aged 80 or older), the study analyzed two additional independent replicas of 1 million unique cDNA reads from the same blood draw.

Donors were a few dozen systemically healthy Caucasian individuals from Russia aged about 6 to 100 years. About 10 milliliters of peripheral blood were drawn from each donor into EDTA-treated Vacutainer tubes. Ficoll-Paque density-gradient centrifugation was used to isolate PBMCs, with at least 7 million per sample. Trizol reagent was used to extract total RNA from PBMCs, with at least 5.5 micrograms per sample. The percentages of naive CD45RAhigh/CD27high T cells were determined by flow cytometry on a PBMC aliquot from every donor. According to the germline V gene, CDR1 reads MDHEN and CDR2 reads SYDVKM. Reading from cysteine to phenylalanine, the CDR3 counts 14 amino acids. Here the CDR3 DNA is all that survives: 42 bases in frame from base 1. Deletion took 3 bases off V and 0 bases off J, with a span of 9 bases between the germline ends. The full study reports these points: The CMV infection status of donors was not known, potentially confounding age-related changes in expanded clonotypes. Conclusive comparison of naive and antigen-experienced compartments was prevented by the profiling of bulk unsorted PBMCs. The percentage of naive T cells measured by flow cytometry correlated strongly with observed TCR beta diversity. Estimates of total diversity based on one million sequenced T cells were regarded as lower bounds and as underestimates. As age increased, observed TCR beta diversity per million T cells dropped in a roughly linear way, and a significant reduction was already evident by age about 40. Compared with the aged group, the long-lived group had more naive CD4+ T cells, fewer expanded clones and increased TCR diversity, a pattern suggesting age selection.

This TCR was recovered from a woman aged 25-40 years in good health. The rearrangement combines TRBV28 with TRBJ2-7; the D gene cannot be named for sure. The sample was blood. The CDR3 protein is CASSLIPNSYEQYF. The DNA sequence follows: TGTGCCAGCAGTTTGATTCCTAACTCCTACGAGCAGTACTTC.